The rows below give T cell receptor beta chains drawn from one sample of a study of cytomegalovirus exposure and HLA in healthy donors. The method was immunoSEQ multiplex PCR; TCRdb's version includes in-frame clones alone and lacks a portion of them. The sample lists under 150,000 clones; 80% to 90% were seen once. The sequencing sample was made of PBMCs. Every receptor here comes from a woman under 30 in good health and CMV-seronegative. Each CDR3 is given with its conserved first and last residue. The order of the fields is D gene, V gene, clone size, J gene, CDR3 protein, CDR3 DNA. The D gene is left open where the match is weak. Size is omitted from some rows. Given values are once, few, many or a class for expanded clones.

D gene: TRBD1
V gene: TRBV27
clone size: -
J gene: TRBJ1-5
CDR3 protein: CASSLTGGNQPQHF
CDR3 DNA: TGTGCCAGCAGCCTTACAGGGGGCAATCAGCCCCAGCATTTT

D gene: TRBD1
V gene: TRBV6-1
clone size: -
J gene: TRBJ1-6
CDR3 protein: CASSDYGTGQLNSPLHF
CDR3 DNA: TGTGCCAGCAGTGACTACGGGACAGGGCAACTCAATTCACCCCTCCACTTT

D gene: TRBD1
V gene: TRBV29-1
clone size: -
J gene: TRBJ1-1
CDR3 protein: CSGDRGPDTEAFF
CDR3 DNA: TGCAGCGGCGACAGGGGGCCGGACACTGAAGCTTTCTTT

D gene: TRBD2
V gene: TRBV4-1
clone size: -
J gene: TRBJ2-1
CDR3 protein: CASSHPSGPEQFF
CDR3 DNA: TGCGCCAGCAGCCACCCTAGCGGCCCTGAGCAGTTCTTC

D gene: -
V gene: TRBV9
clone size: -
J gene: TRBJ2-7
CDR3 protein: CASSVGSTYEQYF
CDR3 DNA: TGTGCCAGCAGCGTGGGCAGTACCTACGAGCAGTACTTC

D gene: TRBD2
V gene: TRBV15
clone size: -
J gene: TRBJ2-7
CDR3 protein: CATRGGGYYEQYF
CDR3 DNA: TGTGCCACCAGGGGCGGGGGTTACTACGAGCAGTACTTC

D gene: -
V gene: TRBV7-3
clone size: -
J gene: TRBJ1-6
CDR3 protein: CASSDGRDSPLHF
CDR3 DNA: TGTGCCAGCAGCGATGGTCGCGATTCACCCCTCCACTTT

D gene: -
V gene: TRBV9
clone size: -
J gene: TRBJ2-3
CDR3 protein: CASGGRNTQYF
CDR3 DNA: TGTGCCAGCGGAGGGAGGAATACGCAGTATTTT

D gene: -
V gene: TRBV6-1
clone size: -
J gene: TRBJ1-6
CDR3 protein: CASEGTTINSPLHF
CDR3 DNA: TGTGCCAGCGAAGGGACAACAATTAATTCACCCCTCCACTTT

D gene: -
V gene: TRBV5-4
clone size: -
J gene: TRBJ1-1
CDR3 protein: CASTLEANTEAFF
CDR3 DNA: TGTGCCAGCACGTTAGAGGCGAACACTGAAGCTTTCTTT

D gene: TRBD2
V gene: TRBV28
clone size: -
J gene: TRBJ2-7
CDR3 protein: CASSRGGGNYEQYF
CDR3 DNA: TGTGCCAGCAGTCGCGGGGGGGGGAACTACGAGCAGTACTTC

D gene: TRBD1
V gene: TRBV10-3
clone size: -
J gene: TRBJ2-3
CDR3 protein: CAIGGQGVTDTQYF
CDR3 DNA: TGTGCCATCGGAGGACAGGGGGTCACAGATACGCAGTATTTT

D gene: -
V gene: TRBV7-9
clone size: -
J gene: TRBJ2-1
CDR3 protein: CASRSGDARSYNEQFF
CDR3 DNA: TGTGCCAGCAGGTCAGGGGACGCGCGCTCCTACAATGAGCAGTTCTTC

D gene: TRBD1
V gene: TRBV9
clone size: -
J gene: TRBJ1-5
CDR3 protein: CASSEQGFGNQPQHF
CDR3 DNA: TGTGCCAGCAGCGAACAGGGGTTTGGCAATCAGCCCCAGCATTTT

D gene: -
V gene: TRBV10-3
clone size: -
J gene: TRBJ2-2
CDR3 protein: CAISDPATGRRMFF
CDR3 DNA: TGTGCCATCAGTGACCCTGCGACAGGGAGGAGGATGTTTTTT

D gene: -
V gene: TRBV9
clone size: -
J gene: TRBJ2-3
CDR3 protein: CASSTFGRETDTQYF
CDR3 DNA: TGTGCCAGCAGCACCTTTGGACGGGAGACAGATACGCAGTATTTT

D gene: TRBD2
V gene: TRBV29-1
clone size: once
J gene: TRBJ2-3
CDR3 protein: CSTSGGRDTQYF
CDR3 DNA: TGCAGCACTAGCGGGGGGAGAGATACGCAGTATTTT

D gene: TRBD1
V gene: TRBV28
clone size: -
J gene: TRBJ2-7
CDR3 protein: CASSFRDRASYEQYF
CDR3 DNA: TGTGCCAGCAGTTTCAGGGACAGGGCCTCCTACGAGCAGTACTTC